These 11 T cell receptor beta chains originate from one sample sequenced in a study of shared clonotypes between healthy human individuals. TCRdb keeps only in-frame clones here, not all; method: immunoSEQ multiplex PCR. Here the sample spans some 1.5 million clones, roughly 96% being singletons. Sequenced input: naive CD4+ T cells sorted from blood. Sample subset: CD45RA+ positively selected. The receptor source for this set is a man aged 25-40 years in good health.

The genes are TRBV5-8 and TRBJ1-5; D unresolved. CDR1 SGHTS and CDR2 YDEGEE come from the germline V gene. The CDR3 has 14 residues. V lost 5 bases, J lost 2 bases, and 11 bases lay in between. The CDR3 sequence: CASSYVGGNQPQHF. Here the CDR3 DNA reads TGTGCCAGCAGTTACGTTGGGGGCAATCAGCCCCAGCATTTT.

This clone was found once. This chain uses TRBV27 with TRBJ2-4; tentatively, D is TRBD1 (6 bases). The germline V gene encodes CDR1 MNHEY and CDR2 SMNVEV (reference sequence). V was clipped by 3 bases and J by 3 bases, with 21 bases between them. This CDR3 has 18 residues. Written as DNA, the CDR3 is TGTGCCAGCAGTTTCCAGGGGACCCCCGGTCTTGACAAAAACATTCAGTACTTC. Translation gives CASSFQGTPGLDKNIQYF.

The V gene is TRBV6-1, the J gene TRBJ2-3; TRBD1 aligns across 8 bases. Per germline, CDR1 MNHNS and CDR2 SASEGT. This CDR3 is built from 14 residues. With V trimmed by 5 bases and J by 5 bases, 6 bases remained unmatched. Written as DNA, the CDR3 is TGTGCCAGCAGTTCAGGGGGCGTTGGAGATACGCAGTATTTT. Residues: CASSSGGVGDTQYF.

The count of this clone is one. J is TRBJ1-5 and V is TRBV19, with 7 bases aligning to TRBD1. The CDR3 extends over 16 amino acids. Germline-derived CDR1 and CDR2 are LNHDA and SQIVND (reference sequence). V gave up 2 bases and J gave up 5 bases; unmatched junction bases: 9. CDR3 DNA sequence: TGTGCCAGTAGTATAAAGTGGACAGGTGGGTATCAGCCCCAGCATTTT. Encoded protein: CASSIKWTGGYQPQHF.

The J gene is TRBJ1-2, the V gene TRBV15; D unclear. V lost 0 bases to trimming and J lost 8 bases, with 16 bases between them. CDR1 LNHNV and CDR2 YYDKDF come from the germline V gene (reference sequence). This CDR3 spans 15 amino acids. The DNA for the CDR3 is TGTGCCACCAGCAGAGATCCCCAGGCGGGTAGGGGCTACACCTTC. Encoded protein: CATSRDPQAGRGYTF. Supplemented by reference TRBV15 and TRBJ1-2, the full variable domain reads DAMVIQNPRYQVTQFGKPVTLSCSQTLNHNVMYWYQQKSSQAPKLLFHYYDKDFNNEADTPDNFQSRRPNTSFCFLDIRSPGLGDTAMYLCATSRDPQAGRGYTFGSGTRLTVV.

The rearrangement joins TRBV2 to TRBJ2-1, with 7 nucleotides matching TRBD1. Germline CDR1 reads SNHLY; CDR2 reads FYNNEI. This CDR3 has 18 amino acids. J was trimmed by 7 bases and V by 5 bases; bases with no gene match: 20. The CDR3 DNA reads as TGTGCCAGCAGTCAGAGACTCTCCGGGACAGCGGCCAGAAATGAGCAGTTCTTC. Residues: CASSQRLSGTAARNEQFF.

This chain connects TRBV5-6 to TRBJ2-3, with 10 bases matching TRBD2. Trimming took 0 bases from V and 9 from J; bases not matched to a gene: 7. Per germline, CDR1 SGHDT and CDR2 YYEEEE. The CDR3 has 15 amino acids. The CDR3 nucleotides read TGTGCCAGCAGCTTGGATCCTAGCGGGAGTGGGACGCAGTATTTT. Encoded protein: CASSLDPSGSGTQYF. Full variable domain (missing parts from reference TRBV5-6 and TRBJ2-3): DAGVTQSPTHLIKTRGQQVTLRCSPKSGHDTVSWYQQALGQGPQFIFQYYEEEERQRGNFPDRFSGHQFPNYSSELNVNALLLGDSALYLCASSLDPSGSGTQYFGPGTRLTVL.

This clone was recorded once. The chain is built from TRBV7-9 and TRBJ2-5; D unclear. V was cut by 2 bases and J by 5 bases, with 18 bases left in between. This CDR3 has 16 residues. Germline V gene data show CDR1 as SEHNR and CDR2 as FQNEAQ (reference sequence). CDR3 coding DNA: TGTGCCAGCAGCTTATTAATACAGCGAGGATCTGAGACCCAGTACTTC. Translation gives CASSLLIQRGSETQYF.

This clone was seen a single time. The gene calls are TRBV7-9 and TRBJ2-7; 11 bases line up with TRBD2. Germline CDR1 and CDR2: SEHNR and FQNEAQ (reference sequence). V lost 7 bases, J lost 3 bases, and 17 bases stayed unmatched. CDR3 length: 18 amino acids. CDR3 amino acids: CASTPPGSGRATGYEQYF. The CDR3 DNA reads TGTGCCAGCACCCCACCTGGTAGCGGGAGGGCCACGGGCTACGAGCAGTACTTC.

V is TRBV5-1 and J is TRBJ2-7; D remains unclear. Germline V gene sequence: CDR1 SGHRS, CDR2 YFSETQ. This CDR3 spans 13 amino acids. Trimming shortened V by 0 bases and J by 2 bases, and 6 bases separated the two germline ends. The CDR3 loop reads CASSLVFPYEQYF. As DNA, the CDR3 is TGCGCCAGCAGCTTGGTGTTTCCCTACGAGCAGTACTTC.

The genes are TRBV18 and TRBJ2-5; D assignment may be TRBD1 or TRBD2 (6 bases each). Germline V gene lookup returns CDR1 KGHSH and CDR2 LQKENI. Trimming pared 3 bases from V and 1 base from J, leaving 9 bases between. This CDR3 comprises 14 residues. CDR3 amino acids: CASSPEGGQETQYF. The CDR3 DNA reads as TGTGCCAGCTCACCGGAGGGGGGCCAAGAGACCCAGTACTTC.